The 25 T cell receptor beta chains listed next were all sequenced from one sample in a study of spatial heterogeneity in lung cancer. Time point: blood at routine non-recurrence follow-up after resection. Sequencing of whole RNA from tumor, nontumor lung or frozen PBMC involved no sorting. TCRdb re-derived calls from the 5' RACE reads in MiXCR, one entry per CDR3 protein. The table records 51,000 or so distinct CDR3 sequences, 6.5% to 7.5% of them present only once. This specimen consisted of PBMCs, obtained at follow-up. Every receptor here comes from a female donor with early-stage non-small cell lung cancer.

This clonotype appeared a few times. Here the CDR3 DNA reads TGTGCCACCAGCAGAAGGGGTCGGAGCACAGATACGCAGTATTTT. It specifies CATSRRGRSTDTQYF. This chain uses TRBV15 with TRBJ2-3; TRBD1 might be the D (5 bases). The CDR3 covers 15 residues. The V end lost 2 bases, the J end lost 0 bases, and 9 bases lay between the germline ends. Per germline, CDR1 LNHNV and CDR2 YYDKDF (reference sequence).

This clonotype was seen at least ten times. The V and J genes are TRBV24-1 and TRBJ2-3, with D maybe TRBD2 (6 bases). With 6 bases removed from V and 4 bases from J, the gap between germline ends came to 13 bases. Germline lookup yields CDR1 KGHDR and CDR2 SFDVKD. The length of the CDR3 is 14 residues. The CDR3 loop is CATSIEGGADTQYF. The CDR3, as DNA: TGTGCCACCAGTATTGAGGGAGGAGCAGATACGCAGTATTTT.

The rearrangement links TRBV20-1 to TRBJ1-4; perhaps TRBD1 as D (6 bases). This CDR3 region has 14 residues. Germline CDR1 and CDR2: DFQATT and SNEGSKA (reference sequence). V lost 0 bases and J 7 bases, leaving 12 bases between the germline ends. The CDR3 DNA follows: TGCAGTGCTAGAGATACAGGGTCCACTGAAAAACTGTTTTTT. Its protein is CSARDTGSTEKLFF.

The chain recombines TRBV4-1 with TRBJ2-5; TRBD2 matches 7 bases. With V trimmed by 1 base and J by 1 base, 9 bases remained unmatched. Germline CDR1 and CDR2: MGHRA and YSYEKL. The CDR3 contains 17 residues. The DNA for the CDR3 is TGCGCCAGCAGCCAAGCTCCCGTGCCTAGCGGCCAAGAGACCCAGTACTTC. Translation gives CASSQAPVPSGQETQYF.

The sample holds many counts of this clonotype. The chain recombines TRBV18 with TRBJ1-2, with D possibly being TRBD1 (5 bases). The CDR3 runs 16 residues. CDR1 and CDR2 (germline): KGHSH, LQKENI. The V end was cut by 3 bases, the J end by 0 bases, with 14 bases between. CDR3 nucleotides: TGTGCCAGCTCACCTGTGACTGGGGCCTCTAACTATGGCTACACCTTC. Its translation is CASSPVTGASNYGYTF.

The gene calls are TRBV19 and TRBJ1-6; 8 bases match TRBD1. Trimming cost V 4 bases and J 7 bases; bases outside gene matches: 9. The CDR3 loop spans 16 amino acids. The germline V gene encodes CDR1 LNHDA and CDR2 SQIVND (reference sequence). In DNA, the CDR3 is TGTGCCAGTAGTACCGGACAGGGCAAGGGCAATTCACCCCTCCACTTT. Protein sequence: CASSTGQGKGNSPLHF.

In this sample, this clonotype turned up many times. The chain uses TRBV5-4 and TRBJ1-6; possibly TRBD1 for D (5 bases). The CDR3 sequence is 15 residues long. V was cut by 4 bases and J by 8 bases, with 16 bases left in between. Germline values: CDR1 SGHNT, CDR2 YYREEE (reference sequence). The CDR3 is CASSRGGQVDSPLHF. The CDR3 DNA reads TGTGCCAGCAGCAGGGGCGGGCAGGTAGATTCACCCCTCCACTTT.

Ten or more counts support this clonotype. The CDR3 nucleotides read TGTGCCAGCAGCCCAGGACAGCAGTCACCCCTCCACTTT. Translation gives CASSPGQQSPLHF. The chain combines TRBV7-2 with TRBJ1-6; D is perhaps TRBD1 (6 bases). V lost 5 bases, J lost 10 bases, and 12 bases lay in between. This CDR3 has 13 residues. CDR1 and CDR2 (germline): SGHTA, FQGNSA.

In its sample, this clonotype was seen many times. The gene calls are TRBV6-1 and TRBJ2-1; D unresolved. The CDR3 spans 11 residues. V lost 6 bases to trimming and J lost 3 bases, with 3 bases between them. Per germline, CDR1 MNHNS and CDR2 SASEGT. CDR3 residues: CASRGYNEQFF. For the CDR3, the DNA is TGTGCCAGCAGAGGCTACAATGAGCAGTTCTTC.

This clonotype has only a few counts. The V call is TRBV5-1, the J call TRBJ2-5, with D unresolved. Germline V gene lookup returns CDR1 SGHRS and CDR2 YFSETQ. The CDR3 loop spans 14 amino acids. Trimming pared 4 bases from V and 3 bases from J, leaving 13 bases between. The CDR3, as DNA: TGCGCCAGCAGCGAGAACAGCCGAAAAGAGACCCAGTACTTC. This sequence encodes CASSENSRKETQYF.

This clonotype has ten or more counts. The rearrangement uses TRBV24-1 and TRBJ1-5; the match to TRBD1 covers 7 bases. The CDR3 contains 19 residues. J lost 0 bases, V lost 9 bases, and 19 bases had no gene match. Germline V gene sequence: CDR1 KGHDR, CDR2 SFDVKD. The CDR3 region is CATGTNSDRVGDSNQPQHF. The CDR3 DNA is TGTGCCACCGGAACGAACTCCGACAGGGTCGGGGATAGCAATCAGCCCCAGCATTTT.

The V and J genes are TRBV7-2 and TRBJ1-2; D is perhaps TRBD1 (5 bases). V lost 5 bases and J 5 bases, leaving 12 bases between the germline ends. Germline V gene sequence: CDR1 SGHTA, CDR2 FQGNSA. The CDR3 is 13 residues long. The CDR3 spells CASSAGRTYGYTF. CDR3 nucleotides: TGTGCCAGCAGCGCGGGGCGGACTTATGGCTACACCTTC.

The chain employs TRBV2 and TRBJ2-3; TRBD1 matches at 7 bases. J gave up 4 bases and V 7 bases, and 14 bases lay outside the gene matches. The V gene's germline CDR1 is SNHLY and CDR2 FYNNEI. The CDR3 is 16 amino acids. CDR3 residues: CASIATGTVRSDTQYF. The DNA for the CDR3 is TGTGCCAGCATAGCCACCGGGACAGTTAGATCAGATACGCAGTATTTT.

This clonotype was detected many times. V is TRBV7-2 and J is TRBJ2-3; D not certain. Per the germline V gene, CDR1 is SGHTA and CDR2 is FQGNSA. V was clipped by 5 bases and J by 6 bases, with 15 bases between them. CDR3 length equals 14 residues. The CDR3 DNA reads TGTGCCAGCAGCCAGCCCGACCGAGCGGATACGCAGTATTTT. Translated: CASSQPDRADTQYF.

The table lists this clonotype with many counts. The rearrangement uses TRBV14 and TRBJ1-1; possibly TRBD1 for D (5 bases). Trimming shortened V by 2 bases and J by 4 bases, and 14 bases separated the two germline ends. The germline gives CDR1 SGHDN, CDR2 FVKESK. The CDR3 spans 15 residues. For the CDR3, the DNA is TGTGCCAGCAGCCAATGGGGCCTGGGGGTCACTGAAGCTTTCTTT. Amino acid sequence: CASSQWGLGVTEAFF.

Only a few counts were recorded for this clonotype. The V call is TRBV7-2, the J call TRBJ2-7; D not certain. The CDR3 totals 14 residues. Deletions cut 2 bases from V and 0 bases from J, with 8 bases between. Germline CDR1 is SGHTA and CDR2 is FQGNSA. In DNA, the CDR3 is TGTGCCAGCAGCTTACCACTTCCCTCCTACGAGCAGTACTTC. Translated, it gives CASSLPLPSYEQYF.

This clonotype has at least ten counts. This sequence joins TRBV4-3 and TRBJ2-3, with 13 bases lining up with TRBD2. The V and J ends lost 4 bases and 6 bases, in that order; junction bases with no gene match: 7. In germline, CDR1 is LGHNA, CDR2 YSLEER. The CDR3 contains 16 residues. CDR3 protein: CASSRTSGGAEDTQYF. Here the CDR3 DNA reads TGCGCCAGCAGCCGTACTAGCGGGGGGGCCGAGGATACGCAGTATTTT.

V gene TRBV7-9 combines with J gene TRBJ1-1, with TRBD1 matching 10 bases. V dropped 4 bases and J dropped 13; count of bases not matched to a gene: 9. Per germline, CDR1 SEHNR and CDR2 FQNEAQ (reference sequence). This CDR3 has 13 amino acids. CDR3 nucleotide sequence: TGTGCCAGCAGCTCCGGGACAGGGGTGAAGGGTTTCTTT. Amino acids: CASSSGTGVKGFF. The full variable domain, rest sourced from reference TRBV7-9 and TRBJ1-1, is DTGVSQNPRHKITKRGQNVTFRCDPISEHNRLYWYRQTLGQGPEFLTYFQNEAQLEKSRLLSDRFSAERPKGSFSTLEIQRTEQGDSAMYLCASSSGTGVKGFFGQGTRLTVV.

This clonotype was seen repeatedly, ten times or more. This rearrangement joins TRBV6-6 to TRBJ2-3, with 8 bases matching TRBD2. V dropped 4 bases and J dropped 0; count of bases not matched to a gene: 9. The germline V gene has CDR1 MNHNY and CDR2 SVGAGI (reference sequence). The CDR3 runs 17 residues. The CDR3 loop reads CASSSRSGESSTDTQYF. The CDR3 DNA sequence: TGTGCCAGCAGTTCGCGTAGCGGGGAATCTAGCACAGATACGCAGTATTTT.

The chain uses TRBV7-2 and TRBJ1-3, with D hard to call. The CDR3 runs to 15 residues. The germline gives CDR1 SGHTA, CDR2 FQGNSA. Trimming pared 1 base from V and 0 bases from J, leaving 7 bases between. CDR3 in amino acids: CASSLDNFSGNTIYF. For the CDR3, the DNA is TGTGCCAGCAGCTTAGACAACTTCTCTGGAAACACCATATATTTT.

The genes are TRBV10-3 and TRBJ2-1, with 7 bases aligning to TRBD1. Looked up from germline, CDR1 is ENHRY and CDR2 is SYGVKD. The CDR3 length is 13 residues. Trimming took 8 bases from V and 6 from J; bases not matched to a gene: 7. CDR3 sequence: CAILEAGGNEQFF. CDR3 sequence (DNA): TGTGCCATCCTAGAGGCAGGGGGCAATGAGCAGTTCTTC.

This clonotype was recorded many times. The chain's CDR3 is CSARDSSGGRAINEQFF. The DNA of the CDR3 is TGCAGTGCTAGAGATAGTTCGGGGGGCCGGGCCATCAATGAGCAGTTCTTC. The chain combines TRBV20-1 with TRBJ2-1; weak D call: TRBD2 (7 bases). The CDR3 consists of 17 residues. V lost 0 bases, J lost 6 bases, and 21 bases lay in between. The germline V gene encodes CDR1 DFQATT and CDR2 SNEGSKA (reference sequence).

The J gene is TRBJ1-2, the V gene TRBV12-3 or TRBV12-4; 9 bases line up with TRBD1. J lost 4 bases, V lost 1 base, and 4 bases had no gene match. The CDR3 is 15 residues long. The chain's CDR3 is CASSLGTGAVYGYTF. The CDR3 nucleotides are TGTGCCAGCAGTTTAGGGACAGGGGCCGTCTATGGCTACACCTTC.

This clonotype appeared many times. The chain has TRBV6-2 or TRBV6-3 and TRBJ2-6; perhaps D is TRBD1 or TRBD2 (5 bases each). This CDR3 contains 13 residues. Germline V gene lookup returns CDR1 MNHEY and CDR2 SVGEGT. CDR3: CGSSGTGANVLTF. Written as DNA, the CDR3 is TGTGGATCGTCGGGGACCGGGGCCAACGTCCTGACTTTC.

This clonotype was found many times. The J gene is TRBJ1-2, the V gene TRBV5-1; D perhaps matches TRBD1 (5 bases). Germline CDR1 is SGHRS and CDR2 is YFSETQ. The CDR3 sequence is 14 residues long. Trimming shortened V by 4 bases and J by 4 bases, and 14 bases separated the two germline ends. Written as DNA, the CDR3 is TGCGCCAGCAGCCCGGGCAGGGAAACCTATGGCTACACCTTC. This sequence encodes CASSPGRETYGYTF.